The clone carrying this TCR beta chain was seen more than once but under ten times. What it recognizes is unknown. Germline assignment: CDR1 MNHEY and CDR2 SVGAGI. The CDR3 is 13 amino acids. V lost 3 bases and J 5 bases, leaving 8 bases between the germline ends. This specimen belongs to a study of cytomegalovirus exposure and HLA in healthy donors. Study results and limitations: Accurate prediction of HLA-A and HLA-B alleles (for most subjects) was reportedly achieved from TCR beta sequences. Because they were indistinguishable, some V segments, including TRBV6-2 and TRBV6-3, were excluded.

PCR used 60 Vbeta primers and 13 Jbeta primers. Authors' processing steps: Approximately 12 million of tens of millions of unique TCR beta chains were shared, per a later count. Libraries were prepared by immunoSEQ multiplex PCR; TCRdb keeps only in-frame clonotypes and omits some of them. The V and J calls and the clone size are those of that table, but D and trimming were determined from the DNA. The sample has more than 85,000 clones; around 80% are singletons. Each donor's status was that of a healthy bone marrow donor. Material for sequencing was PBMCs. V and J are TRBV6-5 and TRBJ2-1, with D possibly being TRBD1 (6 bases). The receptor's source is a man aged 30 to 45 in good health and CMV-seronegative. CDR3 region: CASSYGQHNEQFF. DNA of the CDR3: TGTGCCAGCAGTTATGGACAGCACAATGAGCAGTTCTTC.